The clone carrying this T cell receptor beta chain was found a few times. Antigen specificity is unknown. CD8 cells regarded as naive lacked CD45RO, were positively chosen for CCR7, and omitted terminally differentiated effector memory CD45RA+ cells. These data are taken from a study of shared clonotypes between healthy human individuals. Study as a whole: Each donor contributed plates that comprised three CD4 naive, three CD4 memory, two CD8 naive and one CD8 memory.

TCRdb's copy holds only in-frame clones and misses some; the assay was immunoSEQ multiplex PCR. The repertoire consists of about 2.1 million clones, with about 94% occurring once and the leading ten covering about 1.6%. Study-wide points: Generation probabilities were higher for clonotypes shared across all four sorted-subset donors than for unshared ones. Measured sharing among donors was expected to vary with sequencing depth.

The V gene's germline CDR1 is MGHRA and CDR2 YSYEKL. This CDR3 is 13 amino acids long. J was trimmed by 10 bases and V by 6 bases; bases with no gene match: 8. The specimen was naive CD8+ T cells from PBMCs. The source is a man aged 18 to 30 in good health. Some clones in this sample may be carry-over from other donors' samples. The V call is TRBV4-1, the J call TRBJ1-5; the match to TRBD1 covers 8 bases. For the CDR3, the DNA is TGCGCCAGCAGTCTGGACAGGGAGGAACCCCAGCATTTT. This gives the protein CASSLDREEPQHF.